This T cell receptor beta chain was identified in a study of blood T cell repertoires in COVID-19. The protocol was immunoSEQ multiplex PCR, while the TCRdb copy is restricted to in-frame clones and leaves out a portion. This table has tens of thousands of clones, approximately 83% appearing once. Trimming stripped 0 bases from V and 10 bases from J, with 12 bases between. Germline CDR1 reads LGHDT; CDR2 reads YNNKEL (reference sequence). The CDR3 is 14 amino acids. The chain has TRBV3-1 (or the pseudogene TRBV3-2) and TRBJ1-4; possibly TRBD1 for D (6 bases). Sequenced: peripheral blood. The TCR sequence derives from a human donor in a cohort sampled during active COVID-19. The CDR3 nucleotides are TGTGCCAGCAGCCAAGATCGACAGGCGGGAAAACTGTTTTTT. As protein: CASSQDRQAGKLFF.